The sequence of this TCR beta chain was determined in a study of Tregs in tolerant kidney transplant recipients. V shed 3 bases and J 1 base; nucleotides not matched to a gene: 6. CDR1 and CDR2 (germline): SGHRS, YFSETQ. The CDR3 consists of 15 residues. Libraries were prepared by immunoSEQ multiplex PCR; TCRdb keeps only in-frame clonotypes and omits some of them. Of roughly 66,000 clones in the sample, 92% are singletons; the top ten hold roughly 11%. Unstimulated regulatory T cells (CD4+CD25+CD127-), CD4+CD25- non-regulatory cells, CD4 and CD8 cells were FACS-sorted from thawed PBMCs. On this clone: Antigen unknown.

Study results and limitations: Findings come from small patient numbers and require larger validation. Nucleotide sequences could not be compared across some patients' samples due to primer changes.

J is TRBJ1-1 and V is TRBV5-1; TRBD1 aligns across 7 bases. This clonotype was obtained from a human donor who received a combined kidney and bone marrow transplant. Material: CD8+ T cells from blood, obtained before the transplant. CDR3 DNA: TGCGCCAGCAGCTGGGGACAGTTTCCGAACACTGAAGCTTTCTTT. Translating gives CASSWGQFPNTEAFF.